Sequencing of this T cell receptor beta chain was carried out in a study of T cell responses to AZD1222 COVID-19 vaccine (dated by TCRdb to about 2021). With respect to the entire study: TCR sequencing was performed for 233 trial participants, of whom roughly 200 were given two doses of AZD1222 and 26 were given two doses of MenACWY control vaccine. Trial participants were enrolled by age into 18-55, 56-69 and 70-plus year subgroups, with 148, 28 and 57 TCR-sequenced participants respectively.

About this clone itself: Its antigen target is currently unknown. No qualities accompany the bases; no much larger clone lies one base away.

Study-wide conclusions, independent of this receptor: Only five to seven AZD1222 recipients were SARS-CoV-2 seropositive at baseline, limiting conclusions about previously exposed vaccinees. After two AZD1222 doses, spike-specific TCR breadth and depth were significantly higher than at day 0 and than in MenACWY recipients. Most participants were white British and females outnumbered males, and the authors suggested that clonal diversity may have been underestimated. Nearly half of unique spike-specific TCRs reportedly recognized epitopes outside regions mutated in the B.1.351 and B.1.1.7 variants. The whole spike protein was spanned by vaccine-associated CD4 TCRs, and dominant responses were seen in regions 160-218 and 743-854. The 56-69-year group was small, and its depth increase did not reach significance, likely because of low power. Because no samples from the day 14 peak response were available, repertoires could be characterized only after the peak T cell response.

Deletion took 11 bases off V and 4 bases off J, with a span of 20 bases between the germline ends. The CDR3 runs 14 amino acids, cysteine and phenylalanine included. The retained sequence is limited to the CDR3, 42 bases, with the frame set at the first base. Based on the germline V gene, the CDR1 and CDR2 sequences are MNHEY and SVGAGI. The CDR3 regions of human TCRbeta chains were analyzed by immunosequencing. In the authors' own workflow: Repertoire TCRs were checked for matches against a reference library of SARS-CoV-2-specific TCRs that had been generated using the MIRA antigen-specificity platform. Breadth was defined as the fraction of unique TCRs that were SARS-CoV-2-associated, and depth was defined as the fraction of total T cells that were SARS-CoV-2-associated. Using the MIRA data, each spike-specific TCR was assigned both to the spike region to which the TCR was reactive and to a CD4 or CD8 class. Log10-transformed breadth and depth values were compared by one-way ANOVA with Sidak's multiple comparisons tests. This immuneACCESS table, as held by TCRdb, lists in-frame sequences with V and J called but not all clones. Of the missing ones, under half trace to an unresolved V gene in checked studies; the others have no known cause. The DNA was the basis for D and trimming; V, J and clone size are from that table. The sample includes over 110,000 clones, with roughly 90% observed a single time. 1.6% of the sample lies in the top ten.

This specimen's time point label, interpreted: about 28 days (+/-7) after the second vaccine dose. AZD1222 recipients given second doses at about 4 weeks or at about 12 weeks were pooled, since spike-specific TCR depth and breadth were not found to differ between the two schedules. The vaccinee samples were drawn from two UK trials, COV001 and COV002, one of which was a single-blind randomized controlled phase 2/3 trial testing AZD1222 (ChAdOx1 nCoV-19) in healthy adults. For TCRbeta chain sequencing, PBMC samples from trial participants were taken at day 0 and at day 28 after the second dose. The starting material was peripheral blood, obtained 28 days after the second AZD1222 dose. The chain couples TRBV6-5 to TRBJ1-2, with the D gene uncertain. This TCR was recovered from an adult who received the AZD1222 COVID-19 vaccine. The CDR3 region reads CASGGRIEVYGYTF. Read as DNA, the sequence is TGTGCCTCTGGAGGGCGCATTGAAGTCTATGGCTACACCTTC.